These T cell receptor beta chains were read from a single sample in a study of blood T cells in healthy people across ages. TCRdb re-derived calls from the 5' RACE reads in MiXCR, one entry per CDR3 protein. The sample consists of around 1.5 million distinct CDR3 sequences, roughly 40% of them appearing once. Sample: blood. The receptors come from a woman aged 18 to 35 in good health. The CDR3 runs from the conserved cysteine through the conserved F or W. Each record gives: clone size, D gene, V gene, J gene, CDR3 DNA, CDR3 protein. The D gene is left open where the match is weak. Not every row has a clone size; where given, it reads once, few, many or a size class.

.,.,TRBV20-1,TRBJ1-1,TGCAGTGCTCCTTCTCCTGGCACCCTGAACACTGAAGCTTTCTTT,CSAPSPGTLNTEAFF
.,.,TRBV20-1,TRBJ1-4,TGCAGTGCTAGAGGGACTCCGGCGGATGAAAAACTGTTTTTT,CSARGTPADEKLFF
once,TRBD2,TRBV7-9,TRBJ2-7,TGTGCCAGCAGCCCCGCAGAGGGGACTAGGAGAGGCGAGCAGTACTTC,CASSPAEGTRRGEQYF
few,TRBD1,TRBV2,TRBJ2-5,TGTGCCAGCAGTTCACAGGGGGCCCCCTGGGAGACCCAGTACTTC,CASSSQGAPWETQYF
.,.,TRBV20-1,TRBJ2-1,TGCAGTGCTAGAGATCACGGGAGCTCCTACAATGAGCAGTTCTTC,CSARDHGSSYNEQFF
few,TRBD1,TRBV7-2,TRBJ1-2,TGTGCCAGCAGCTTAAAAGGGACAGGGGGGATTGGCTACACCTTC,CASSLKGTGGIGYTF
.,TRBD2,TRBV5-1,TRBJ2-1,TGCGCCAGCAGCTCTAAGCTCGGACTAGCGGGGACCTACGGGGATGAGCAGTTCTTC,CASSSKLGLAGTYGDEQFF
few,.,TRBV5-1,TRBJ2-7,TGCGCCAGCAGCGTGGATCAGCGGGCAAGCTCCTACAATGAGCAGTACTTC,CASSVDQRASSYNEQYF
.,TRBD2,TRBV13,TRBJ2-1,TGTGCCAGCAGCTGGATGACTAGCGGGGGGCGTCCCAATGAGCAGTTCTTC,CASSWMTSGGRPNEQFF
few,TRBD2,TRBV27,TRBJ2-3,TGTGCGTCGCAAGCGGGGGGCCCGGGAGATACGCAGTATTTT,CASQAGGPGDTQYF
.,TRBD1,TRBV28,TRBJ1-3,TGTGCCAGCACCCAAGGGACAGCTGGAAACACCATATATTTT,CASTQGTAGNTIYF
.,TRBD2,TRBV28,TRBJ2-3,TGTGCCAGCGCAGGCGCGGGAGTAGGTGATACGCAGTATTTT,CASAGAGVGDTQYF
.,TRBD1,TRBV28,TRBJ2-1,TGTGCCAGCAGTCGGCAGGGGGCGGTCTACAATGAGCAGTTCTTC,CASSRQGAVYNEQFF
.,.,TRBV4-1,TRBJ2-4,TGCGCCAGCAGCGGAGGGGGGTTGGACAAAAACATTCAGTACTTC,CASSGGGLDKNIQYF
.,.,TRBV20-1,TRBJ2-3,TGCAGTGCTAGAGATACAACTAGCACAGATACGCAGTATTTT,CSARDTTSTDTQYF
.,TRBD1,TRBV12-3/TRBV12-4,TRBJ2-3,TGTGCCAGCAGTTTGTCGACAGGGAGCTCAGATACGCAGTATTTT,CASSLSTGSSDTQYF
few,TRBD1,TRBV28,TRBJ2-7,TGTGCCAGCAGCCGGTGGGACAGGGGCGTCGAGCAGTACTTC,CASSRWDRGVEQYF
few,TRBD1,TRBV20-1,TRBJ1-5,TGCAGTGCTAGAAAGGGACAGCTTAGCAATCAGCCCCAGCATTTT,CSARKGQLSNQPQHF
.,TRBD2,TRBV7-6,TRBJ2-7,TGTGCCAGCAGCTTACCCAGCGGGAGGGCTAGAACTACCTACGAGCAGTACTTC,CASSLPSGRARTTYEQYF
.,.,TRBV20-1,TRBJ2-3,TGCAGTGCTAGTATGCCAGATACGCAGTATTTT,CSASMPDTQYF
.,.,TRBV4-1,TRBJ2-7,TGCGCCAGCAGCCAAACCCGAGAGGGCCACGAGCAGTACTTC,CASSQTREGHEQYF
.,TRBD1,TRBV7-6,TRBJ2-6,TGTGCCAGCAGCGCGGGACAGGGGGCTAATGGGGCCAACGTCCTGACTTTC,CASSAGQGANGANVLTF
few,.,TRBV9,TRBJ1-1,TGTGCCAGCAGCGTAGGGGGAGAGACTGAAGCTTTCTTT,CASSVGGETEAFF
.,.,TRBV2,TRBJ2-3,TGTGCCAGCAGTGGAGGCGGTGCTAGCACAGATACGCAGTATTTT,CASSGGGASTDTQYF
few,.,TRBV20-1,TRBJ1-1,TGCAGTGCTAATCAGATGAACACTGAAGCTTTCTTT,CSANQMNTEAFF
few,.,TRBV6-6,TRBJ1-4,TGTGCCAGCAGTGGACGGTCAGGCTGGGAAAAACTGTTTTTT,CASSGRSGWEKLFF
.,.,TRBV20-1,TRBJ2-5,TGCAGTGCTAGAGGTCGGGGGCGAGAGACCCAGTACTTC,CSARGRGRETQYF
.,.,TRBV7-9,TRBJ2-7,TGTGCCAGCAGTTTTAGCGGACTACTATACGAGCAGTACTTC,CASSFSGLLYEQYF
few,.,TRBV20-1,TRBJ2-7,TGCAGTGCTAGAGATAAGACCACCAGCGGCGAGCAGTACTTC,CSARDKTTSGEQYF
.,.,TRBV2,TRBJ1-2,TGTGCCAGCAGTGAAGCGCCAGGCTCCTATGGCTACACCTTC,CASSEAPGSYGYTF
few,TRBD1,TRBV12-3/TRBV12-4,TRBJ1-1,TGTGCCAGCAGTCGAGGGAGGGACAGGGCTTTCTTT,CASSRGRDRAFF
.,.,TRBV19,TRBJ2-4,TGTGCCAGTAGTATCGGAGGGACGGACATTCAGTACTTC,CASSIGGTDIQYF
few,TRBD1,TRBV5-8,TRBJ2-4,TGTGCCAGCAGCCAGACAGGGGGTGGCAAAAACATTCAGTACTTC,CASSQTGGGKNIQYF
once,.,TRBV27,TRBJ1-6,TGTGCCAGCAGTTGGGGTCAGGGGTATTCACCCCTCCACTTT,CASSWGQGYSPLHF
.,TRBD2,TRBV5-1,TRBJ2-7,TGCGCCAGCAGCTTGGCCGTGGTAGCGGGGACATATGACGAGCAGTACTTC,CASSLAVVAGTYDEQYF